This is a list of T cell receptor beta chains from one sample in a study of blood T cell repertoires in COVID-19. The method was immunoSEQ multiplex PCR; TCRdb's version includes in-frame clones alone and lacks a portion of them. This table holds 97,000 or so clones, about 85% found once. Sequenced material: peripheral blood. These receptor sequences come from a man aged 45 to 65 with active COVID-19. The CDR3 runs from the conserved cysteine through the conserved F or W. D genes are given only for firm matches. Rows may omit the clone size; those that give it use once, few, many or a size class.

cdr3_aa cdr3_nt d_call clone_size j_call v_call
CASAEEGGRHTQYF TGTGCCAGCGCAGAGGAGGGGGGGCGTCATACGCAGTATTTT . . TRBJ2-3 TRBV7-9
CASSLDGSSTDTQYF TGTGCCAGCAGCTTGGACGGGTCAAGCACAGATACGCAGTATTTT . . TRBJ2-3 TRBV5-4
CASSLGLDIYEQFF TGTGCCAGCAGCCTGGGACTAGATATCTATGAGCAGTTCTTC TRBD2 . TRBJ2-1 TRBV5-4
CASSPAGVNSPLHF TGTGCCAGCTCACCGGCGGGGGTCAATTCACCCCTCCACTTT . . TRBJ1-6 TRBV18
CASSPNGMNTEAFF TGCGCCAGCAGCCCGAACGGTATGAACACTGAAGCTTTCTTT . . TRBJ1-1 TRBV5-1
CASQLAGTDTQYF TGTGCCAGCCAACTAGCGGGCACAGATACGCAGTATTTT TRBD2 once TRBJ2-3 TRBV19
CASSMGRGSYGYTF TGTGCCAGTAGTATGGGCAGGGGCTCTTATGGCTACACCTTC . . TRBJ1-2 TRBV19
CASSLSPDNTGELFF TGCGCCAGCAGCTTATCGCCAGATAACACCGGGGAGCTGTTTTTT . . TRBJ2-2 TRBV5-1
CASSKTGDYEQYF TGTGCCAGCAGCAAAACAGGGGACTACGAGCAGTACTTC . few TRBJ2-7 TRBV21-1
CASSLDSSYNSPLHF TGCGCCAGCAGCTTGGACAGCTCCTATAATTCACCCCTCCACTTT . . TRBJ1-6 TRBV5-1
CASSQRGRDNQPQHF TGCGCCAGCAGCCAACGTGGGAGGGACAATCAGCCCCAGCATTTT . once TRBJ1-5 TRBV4-1
CASSLPEGRETQYF TGTGCCAGCAGCCTTCCGGAGGGAAGAGAGACCCAGTACTTC . . TRBJ2-5 TRBV3-1/TRBV3-2
CASSQHTGGTEAFF TGTGCCAGCAGCCAGCATACAGGGGGCACTGAAGCTTTCTTT TRBD1 few TRBJ1-1 TRBV3-1/TRBV3-2
CASSLEQGGSGNTIYF TGTGCCAGCAGCTTAGAACAGGGGGGATCTGGAAACACCATATATTTT TRBD1 . TRBJ1-3 TRBV7-2
CASSLGDRDLLVRFF TGCGCCAGCAGCTTGGGGGACAGGGACCTCCTAGTTCGGTTCTTC TRBD1 . TRBJ2-1 TRBV5-1
CASSPLGSMNTEAFF TGTGCCAGCAGCCCACTAGGGTCTATGAACACTGAAGCTTTCTTT . . TRBJ1-1 TRBV5-4
CASSQDLAGLSGTDTQYF TGTGCCAGCAGCCAAGATCTGGCGGGCCTATCTGGCACAGATACGCAGTATTTT . . TRBJ2-3 TRBV4-2
CASSFVAGGWETQYF TGTGCCAGCAGCTTCGTAGCGGGGGGGTGGGAGACCCAGTACTTC TRBD2 . TRBJ2-5 TRBV7-2
CARLRGRDTQYF TGCGCCAGACTCCGGGGGAGAGATACGCAGTATTTT . . TRBJ2-3 TRBV5-1
CASSPSDRQPHSNQPQHF TGTGCCAGCAGTCCCTCGGACAGGCAGCCCCATAGCAATCAGCCCCAGCATTTT TRBD1 once TRBJ1-5 TRBV6-6
CASSLKPYTDTQYF TGTGCCAGCAGCTTAAAGCCATACACAGATACGCAGTATTTT . once TRBJ2-3 TRBV7-2
CASSPSRGTYEQYF TGTGCCAGCTCACCCTCCAGGGGTACCTACGAGCAGTACTTC . . TRBJ2-7 TRBV18
CASNSRESSYEQYF TGTGCCAGCAACTCCCGTGAATCCTCCTACGAGCAGTACTTC . . TRBJ2-7 TRBV3-1/TRBV3-2
CASSQSRVEAFF TGTGCCAGCAGCCAAAGCAGGGTTGAAGCTTTCTTT . . TRBJ1-1 TRBV3-1/TRBV3-2
CASSSTYSSYNEQFF TGTGCCAGCAGTTCGACGTACAGCTCCTACAATGAGCAGTTCTTC . once TRBJ2-1 TRBV6-5
CASSEGIRGNEKLFF TGTGCCAGCAGTGAAGGTATCAGGGGCAATGAAAAACTGTTTTTT . . TRBJ1-4 TRBV25-1
CASSPPGGSEQFF TGTGCCAGCAGCCCCCCGGGAGGAAGTGAGCAGTTCTTC TRBD2 . TRBJ2-1 TRBV7-3
CASSRGWTDTQYF TGTGCCAGCAGTAGAGGATGGACAGATACGCAGTATTTT . . TRBJ2-3 TRBV6-2/TRBV6-3
CASTQRGLPDTQYF TGCGCCAGCACCCAGCGGGGGCTACCGGATACGCAGTATTTT TRBD2 . TRBJ2-3 TRBV5-1
CASSRGGWEHTDTQYF TGTGCCAGTAGTAGGGGGGGGTGGGAGCACACAGATACGCAGTATTTT TRBD2 . TRBJ2-3 TRBV19
CASSSDGPSGGPLHF TGTGCCAGCAGCTCGGACGGTCCCTCCGGAGGACCCCTCCACTTT . . TRBJ1-6 TRBV7-9
CASSVGGSKRDTQYF TGTGCCAGCAGCGTAGGAGGGAGTAAAAGGGATACGCAGTATTTT . . TRBJ2-3 TRBV9
CASSSISVGGYGYTF TGCGCCAGCAGCTCCATCAGTGTGGGGGGCTATGGCTACACCTTC . . TRBJ1-2 TRBV5-1
CASSPAGGYGYTF TGCGCCAGCAGCCCGGCGGGAGGCTATGGCTACACCTTC . . TRBJ1-2 TRBV5-1
CASSQDLGGRPSYEQYF TGTGCCAGCAGCCAAGATCTGGGGGGACGCCCATCCTACGAGCAGTACTTC . . TRBJ2-7 TRBV4-2
CASTPGRGSYNEQFF TGTGCCAGCACCCCAGGTCGGGGGTCCTACAATGAGCAGTTCTTC . . TRBJ2-1 TRBV5-4
CASSLGRVQPQHF TGTGCCAGCAGCTTAGGGAGGGTTCAGCCCCAGCATTTT . . TRBJ1-5 TRBV7-8
CASSERTARGTDTQYF TGTGCCAGCAGCGAGAGGACAGCCCGGGGAACAGATACGCAGTATTTT . . TRBJ2-3 TRBV13
CASSHAVGQNEQFF TGTGCCAGCAGCCACGCCGTGGGACAAAATGAGCAGTTCTTC . . TRBJ2-1 TRBV3-1/TRBV3-2
CASSRSPAALHTDTQYF TGTGCCAGCAGCCGATCCCCTGCGGCCCTTCACACAGATACGCAGTATTTT . . TRBJ2-3 TRBV27